The entry that follows covers one TCR beta chain sequence. Germline assignment: CDR1 KGHSH and CDR2 LQKENI. V was pared by 3 bases and J by 3 bases, with 3 bases of the junction left unmatched. The CDR3 has 14 amino acids. The sample originates from a study of blood T cell repertoires in COVID-19. Study as a whole: T cells, B-cell-depleted T cells, or PBMCs provided the cDNA or gDNA that served as material.

Enrolled through a virtual design, the participants were between about 18 and 89 years of age and came from 24 US areas. Recovery meant two consecutive negative NP/OP PCR tests, professional clearance, or resolved symptoms. In the original workflow: Using reference gene primer amplification, nucleated cell counts were estimated. The table came from immunoSEQ multiplex PCR; TCRdb's copy has only in-frame clones and leaves some out. That table is the source of V, J and clone size, and D and trimming were worked out from the DNA. The sample carries approximately 480,000 clones, around 90% recorded once.

The source material was PBMCs or T cells enriched from blood (not recorded which). The source of this sequence is a woman aged 18 to 35 who had recovered from COVID-19. The chain couples TRBV18 to TRBJ2-3; 7 bases map to TRBD2. CDR3 in amino acids: CASSPRTRTDTQYF. The DNA of the CDR3 is TGTGCCAGCTCACCCAGGACTAGAACAGATACGCAGTATTTT.